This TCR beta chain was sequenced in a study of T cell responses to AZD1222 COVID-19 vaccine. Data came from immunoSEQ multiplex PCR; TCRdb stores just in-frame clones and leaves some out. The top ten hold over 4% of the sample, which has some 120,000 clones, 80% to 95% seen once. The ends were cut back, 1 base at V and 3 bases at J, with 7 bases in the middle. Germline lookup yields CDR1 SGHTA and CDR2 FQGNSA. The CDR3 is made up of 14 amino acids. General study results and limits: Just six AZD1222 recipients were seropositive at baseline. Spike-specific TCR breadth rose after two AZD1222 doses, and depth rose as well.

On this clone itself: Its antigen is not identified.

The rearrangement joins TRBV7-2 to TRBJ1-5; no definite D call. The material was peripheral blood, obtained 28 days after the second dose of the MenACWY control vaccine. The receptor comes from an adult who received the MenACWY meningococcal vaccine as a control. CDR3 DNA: TGTGCCAGCAGCTTAGGACTCGTCAATCAGCCCCAGCATTTT. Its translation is CASSLGLVNQPQHF.